These 25 T cell receptor beta chains came from one sample sequenced in a study of blood T cells in healthy people across ages. The second PCR ran about 7 to 12 cycles with a sample-barcoded 5' primer and J-beta primers. Each CDR3 protein gets one entry after TCRdb re-called the 5' RACE reads with MiXCR. The sample lists 1.5 million to 2 million distinct CDR3 sequences, roughly a third occurring once. The sequenced material came from blood. Receptors originate from a woman aged 25 to 39 in good health.

This clonotype was seen a handful of times. The J gene is TRBJ1-5, the V gene TRBV5-6; possibly TRBD1 for D (6 bases). Trimming stripped 3 bases from V and 5 bases from J, with 12 bases between. Germline lookup yields CDR1 SGHDT and CDR2 YYEEEE. CDR3 size: 14 residues. The DNA for the CDR3 is TGTGCCAGCAGCTGGAGGGGGGGCGATCAGCCCCAGCATTTT. It specifies CASSWRGGDQPQHF.

The V and J genes are TRBV7-9 and TRBJ1-2, with D unclear. V was pared by 4 bases and J by 4 bases, with 13 bases between. Germline V gene data show CDR1 as SEHNR and CDR2 as FQNEAQ (reference sequence). The CDR3 contains 14 residues. CDR3 residues: CASSSQKGGYGYTF. CDR3 nucleotides: TGTGCCAGCAGCTCACAAAAGGGTGGCTATGGCTACACCTTC.

Notes on this clonotype: One end of the junction varies from germline; a read error may be responsible. The chain uses TRBV27 and TRBJ2-6; possible D gene TRBD1, 5 bases. The germline gives CDR1 MNHEY, CDR2 SMNVEV (reference sequence). The CDR3 loop spans 12 amino acids. In DNA, the CDR3 is TGTGCCAGCACTACTGGGGCCGACGTCCCGACTTTC. Amino acid sequence: CASTTGADVPTF.

The genes are TRBV20-1 and TRBJ2-4, with 8 bases identical to TRBD1. There are 16 residues in the CDR3. V lost 2 bases and J lost 5; bases outside the gene matches: 11. Looked up from germline, CDR1 is DFQATT and CDR2 is SNEGSKA (reference sequence). The DNA for the CDR3 is TGCAGTGCTAGACTAACAGGGGGGCCTTCGCAAAACATTCAGTACTTC. Amino acids: CSARLTGGPSQNIQYF.

This clonotype was counted only a few times. The gene calls are TRBV6-6 and TRBJ2-5; D is unclear. The germline V gene has CDR1 MNHNY and CDR2 SVGAGI (reference sequence). Between the trimmed V and J ends, which lost 6 bases and 4 bases, there was a span of 6 bases. The CDR3 covers 11 residues. The CDR3 DNA is TGTGCCAGCAGAGAAGGAGAGACCCAGTACTTC. This translates into CASREGETQYF.

This chain's CDR3 is CASSEWGLLSYEQYF. The DNA for the CDR3 is TGTGCCAGCAGTGAGTGGGGACTACTATCCTACGAGCAGTACTTC. The rearrangement uses TRBV6-1 and TRBJ2-7; 7 bases line up with TRBD2. Germline lookup yields CDR1 MNHNS and CDR2 SASEGT. The CDR3 runs 15 residues. V shed 3 bases, J shed 1 base, and the junction held 6 bases outside the gene matches.

The genes are TRBV27 and TRBJ2-7, with a possible D match to TRBD2 (6 bases). With 2 bases removed from V and 7 bases from J, the gap between germline ends came to 9 bases. Germline assignment: CDR1 MNHEY and CDR2 SMNVEV (reference sequence). The CDR3 sequence is 12 residues long. As DNA, the CDR3 is TGTGCCAGCAGTTTAATAGGGAGGGAGCAGTACTTC. This encodes CASSLIGREQYF.

J is TRBJ1-4 and V is TRBV28, with 7 bases lining up with TRBD1. The CDR3 spans 14 residues. The germline gives CDR1 MDHEN, CDR2 SYDVKM. The ends lost 3 bases at V and 7 bases at J; junction bases unmatched: 5. The CDR3 DNA sequence: TGTGCCAGCAGTTTCAGACAGGGTACTGAAAAACTGTTTTTT. Translated, it gives CASSFRQGTEKLFF.

This chain joins TRBV4-2 and TRBJ2-1; possible D gene TRBD2, 5 bases. The CDR3 loop spans 17 amino acids. Germline V gives CDR1 LGHNA, CDR2 YNFKEQ. Deletions cut 0 bases from V and 1 base from J, with 13 bases between. The CDR3 region is CASSQDQSGDSYNEQFF. The CDR3 DNA reads as TGTGCCAGCAGCCAAGATCAATCCGGGGATTCCTACAATGAGCAGTTCTTC.

This clonotype was counted at least ten times. CDR3 nucleotide sequence: TGTGCCATCTCGGTAGCGGTGAGCACAGATACGCAGTATTTT. This sequence encodes CAISVAVSTDTQYF. The chain uses TRBV10-3 and TRBJ2-3; D might be TRBD2 (6 bases). The germline gives CDR1 ENHRY, CDR2 SYGVKD. Trimming pared 8 bases from V and 0 bases from J, leaving 12 bases between. The CDR3 covers 14 residues.

This clonotype was recorded a few times. The chain links TRBV12-3 or TRBV12-4 to TRBJ2-1, with D perhaps being TRBD1 or TRBD2 (6 bases each). Trimming stripped 3 bases from V and 7 bases from J, with 16 bases between. The CDR3 contains 15 residues. The CDR3 nucleotides read TGTGCCAGCAGTTTCGAGGGCGGGACAAGGAATGAGCAGTTCTTC. Amino acids: CASSFEGGTRNEQFF.

This clonotype was observed a handful of times. The V and J genes are TRBV5-1 and TRBJ1-2; D perhaps matches TRBD1 (5 bases). V lost 7 bases to trimming and J lost 5 bases, with 15 bases between them. The CDR3 consists of 13 residues. CDR1 SGHRS and CDR2 YFSETQ come from the germline V gene. The CDR3 DNA follows: TGCGCCAGCCAGATCAGCCAGGGTTATGGCTACACCTTC. Translating gives CASQISQGYGYTF.

As regards this clonotype: At one end the junction does not follow the germline gene, possibly because of a read error. The V gene is TRBV15, the J gene TRBJ2-7; possibly TRBD1 for D (6 bases). The CDR3 totals 11 residues. Germline V gene lookup returns CDR1 LNHNV and CDR2 YYDKDF (reference sequence). CDR3 amino acids: CAARGQDEQYF. DNA for the CDR3: TGTGCCGCCAGGGGCCAGGACGAGCAGTACTTC.

The table lists this clonotype with a few counts. The chain couples TRBV18 to TRBJ2-3; 9 positions match TRBD2. This CDR3 has 16 amino acids. CDR1 is KGHSH, CDR2 LQKENI, per germline. V trimming: 0 bases; J trimming: 0 bases; junction bases outside the gene matches: 1. CDR3 sequence: CASSPPGLASTDTQYF. Written as DNA, the CDR3 is TGTGCCAGCTCACCACCGGGACTAGCTAGCACAGATACGCAGTATTTT.

This clonotype was recorded many times. The chain joins TRBV9 to TRBJ2-7, with 8 bases aligning to TRBD1. The CDR3 covers 13 residues. The trim removed 3 bases at V and 2 bases at J, leaving 1 base unmatched. The germline V gene encodes CDR1 SGDLS and CDR2 YYNGEE. Written as DNA, the CDR3 is TGTGCCAGCAGCGCGGGACAGGCCTACGAGCAGTACTTC. It codes for CASSAGQAYEQYF.

The J gene is TRBJ1-4, the V gene TRBV11-2, with 7 bases identical to TRBD1. The CDR3 is 19 amino acids. The J segment lost 8 bases and the V segment lost 4 bases, leaving 22 bases of the junction unmatched. The germline V gene has CDR1 SGHAT and CDR2 FQNNGV. This chain's CDR3 is CASSWGAGGRLERLEKLFF. CDR3 bases: TGTGCCAGCAGCTGGGGGGCAGGGGGAAGATTAGAGAGACTAGAAAAACTGTTTTTT.

The chain couples TRBV12-3 or TRBV12-4 to TRBJ1-4; 9 bases line up with TRBD1. Trimming cost V 3 bases and J 7 bases; bases outside gene matches: 9. The CDR3 spans 16 residues. The CDR3: CASSFDYRGLGEKLFF. CDR3 sequence (DNA): TGTGCCAGCAGTTTCGACTACAGGGGGCTTGGTGAAAAACTGTTTTTT.

The J gene is TRBJ2-5, the V gene TRBV20-1; D is uncertain. This CDR3 has 14 residues. Germline V lookup: CDR1 DFQATT, CDR2 SNEGSKA (reference sequence). With 6 bases removed from V and 4 bases from J, the gap between germline ends came to 18 bases. CDR3 in DNA: TGCAGTGCCAAGACTCCTAACAATTTAGAGACCCAGTACTTC. Translating it yields CSAKTPNNLETQYF.

The chain couples TRBV29-1 to TRBJ1-1; no firm D call. Germline-derived CDR1 and CDR2 are SQVTM and ANQGSEA. Between the trimmed V and J ends, which lost 4 bases and 3 bases, there was a span of 3 bases. The CDR3 length is 10 residues. The CDR3 loop reads CSVGDTEAFF. CDR3 coding DNA: TGCAGCGTTGGAGACACTGAAGCTTTCTTT. The full variable domain, completed using reference TRBV29-1 and TRBJ1-1, is SAVISQKPSRDICQRGTSLTIQCQVDSQVTMMFWYRQQPGQSLTLIATANQGSEATYESGFVIDKFPISRPNLTFSTLTVSNMSPEDSSIYLCSVGDTEAFFGQGTRLTVV.

The chain combines TRBV20-1 with TRBJ2-7, with 7 bases that match TRBD1. The CDR3 sequence is 14 residues long. J lost 6 bases, V lost 4 bases, and 12 bases had no gene match. CDR1 and CDR2 from the germline V gene are DFQATT and SNEGSKA (reference sequence). The CDR3 DNA sequence: TGCAGTGCTACGATACAGGGGTCGACTCGCGAGCAGTACTTC. Translation: CSATIQGSTREQYF.

V and J are TRBV28 and TRBJ2-5, with a possible D match to TRBD2 (6 bases). V dropped 7 bases and J dropped 0 bases, with 12 bases sitting between them. The CDR3 length is 14 residues. Per the germline V gene, CDR1 is MDHEN and CDR2 is SYDVKM. The CDR3 region is CASTRGGNQETQYF. The CDR3 DNA follows: TGTGCCAGCACCCGGGGCGGGAACCAAGAGACCCAGTACTTC.

This clonotype was seen a few times. The CDR3 here is CASSQAVRNTEAFF. DNA for the CDR3: TGTGCCAGCAGCCAAGCCGTGAGGAACACTGAAGCTTTCTTT. The chain links TRBV3-1 to TRBJ1-1; D is unclear. This CDR3 comprises 14 residues. V was cut by 1 base and J by 1 base, with 7 bases left in between. Germline CDR1 reads LGHDT; CDR2 reads YNNKEL (reference sequence).

This clonotype was seen more than once but under ten times. J is TRBJ2-7 and V is TRBV6-6; no definite D call. Per germline, CDR1 MNHNY and CDR2 SVGAGI (reference sequence). The CDR3 runs 12 residues. V was trimmed by 0 bases and J by 3 bases, leaving 3 bases between them. The CDR3 nucleotides are TGTGCCAGCAGTTACTCGGTCTACGAGCAGTACTTC. Protein product: CASSYSVYEQYF.

This chain connects TRBV15 to TRBJ2-3; 16 bases match TRBD2. J was trimmed by 5 bases and V by 5 bases; bases with no gene match: 4. The length of the CDR3 is 16 residues. The V gene's germline CDR1 is LNHNV and CDR2 YYDKDF (reference sequence). The CDR3 loop is CATSQGLAGGEDTQYF. The CDR3 DNA is TGTGCCACCAGCCAGGGACTAGCGGGGGGGGAAGATACGCAGTATTTT.

With regard to this clonotype: A much bigger clone sits one base away, suggesting this may be a read error. This chain links TRBV12-3 or TRBV12-4 with TRBJ2-6; 8 nucleotides match TRBD1. The CDR3 is 14 residues long. The J segment lost 2 bases and the V segment lost 6 bases, leaving 0 bases of the junction unmatched. In DNA, the CDR3 is TGTGCCAGCAGGGGACAGGCTGGGGCCAACGTCCTGACTTTC. Amino acid sequence: CASRGQAGANVLTF.